Listed below are T cell receptor beta chains from one sample, sequenced in a study of shared clonotypes between healthy human individuals. Measured with immunoSEQ multiplex PCR; TCRdb has only the in-frame clones, and not every one. The sample contains around 200,000 clones, 90% to 95% of which appear only once. Specimen: naive CD4+ T cells sorted from blood. These receptors came from a woman aged 30 to 39 in good health. The CDR3 runs from the conserved cysteine through the conserved F or W. The order of the fields is J gene, D gene, clone size, V gene, CDR3 protein, CDR3 DNA. The D gene is left open where the match is weak. Clone size is not always given. Where it is, it says once, few, many or a class for expanded clones.

J: TRBJ1-5
D: NA
size: NA
V: TRBV19
CDR3: CASSMMDGRTTSQPQHF
DNA: TGTGCCAGTAGTATGATGGATGGAAGGACCACTAGTCAGCCCCAGCATTTT

J: TRBJ2-7
D: NA
size: NA
V: TRBV7-3
CDR3: CASSLARGYEQYF
DNA: TGTGCCAGCAGCTTAGCGCGAGGGTACGAGCAGTACTTC

J: TRBJ2-7
D: NA
size: NA
V: TRBV29-1
CDR3: CSVEGGQSTYEQYF
DNA: TGCAGCGTTGAAGGAGGACAGTCAACCTACGAGCAGTACTTC

J: TRBJ2-2
D: TRBD2
size: NA
V: TRBV9
CDR3: CASSGPPVGSGRANNTGELFF
DNA: TGTGCCAGCAGCGGCCCCCCTGTCGGCAGCGGGAGGGCGAATAACACCGGGGAGCTGTTTTTT

J: TRBJ2-1
D: TRBD2
size: NA
V: TRBV5-1
CDR3: CASSQGLAGNEQFF
DNA: TGCGCCAGCAGCCAGGGACTAGCAGGCAATGAGCAGTTCTTC

J: TRBJ1-4
D: NA
size: NA
V: TRBV5-1
CDR3: CASSQGLTNEKLFF
DNA: TGCGCCAGCAGCCAGGGACTGACTAATGAAAAACTGTTTTTT

J: TRBJ2-7
D: NA
size: NA
V: TRBV6-6
CDR3: CASSPGTTLEQYF
DNA: TGTGCCAGCAGTCCCGGGACGACGCTAGAGCAGTACTTC

J: TRBJ1-1
D: NA
size: NA
V: TRBV6-5
CDR3: CATSRDKLDTEAFF
DNA: TGTGCCACCTCAAGGGACAAGCTGGACACTGAAGCTTTCTTT

J: TRBJ1-6
D: NA
size: NA
V: TRBV5-6
CDR3: CASSLGFGGRAYNSPLHF
DNA: TGTGCCAGCAGCTTGGGATTTGGGGGGCGCGCCTATAATTCACCCCTCCACTTT

J: TRBJ2-2
D: NA
size: once
V: TRBV6-1
CDR3: CASSGPGQLNVRTGELFF
DNA: TGTGCCAGCAGTGGACCGGGACAATTAAACGTACGCACCGGGGAGCTGTTTTTT

J: TRBJ2-5
D: TRBD2
size: NA
V: TRBV28
CDR3: CASKEGGRGQETQYF
DNA: TGTGCCAGCAAAGAGGGAGGGCGGGGCCAAGAGACCCAGTACTTC

J: TRBJ1-2
D: NA
size: NA
V: TRBV28
CDR3: CASSLSTTNSRGYTF
DNA: TGTGCCAGCAGTTTATCGACCACAAACTCGCGGGGCTACACCTTC

J: TRBJ2-7
D: NA
size: NA
V: TRBV2
CDR3: CASSGKGTYEQYF
DNA: TGTGCCAGCAGTGGGAAGGGCACCTACGAGCAGTACTTC

J: TRBJ2-7
D: NA
size: NA
V: TRBV7-8
CDR3: CASSLEAVVAYEQYF
DNA: TGTGCCAGCAGCTTAGAAGCCGTTGTCGCCTACGAGCAGTACTTC

J: TRBJ2-7
D: TRBD2
size: NA
V: TRBV27
CDR3: CASSIPGLAEYEQYF
DNA: TGTGCCAGCAGTATCCCGGGACTAGCAGAATACGAGCAGTACTTC

J: TRBJ1-5
D: NA
size: NA
V: TRBV7-2
CDR3: CASSATGGVSNQPQHF
DNA: TGTGCCAGCAGCGCCACCGGGGGCGTCTCCAATCAGCCCCAGCATTTT

J: TRBJ2-3
D: NA
size: NA
V: TRBV28
CDR3: CASSGGGVGTDTQYF
DNA: TGTGCCAGCAGTGGAGGGGGAGTGGGCACAGATACGCAGTATTTT

J: TRBJ2-1
D: TRBD2
size: once
V: TRBV28
CDR3: CASSIRTSGSTEQFF
DNA: TGTGCCAGCAGCATCCGGACTAGCGGGAGTACTGAGCAGTTCTTC

J: TRBJ1-3
D: NA
size: NA
V: TRBV10-3
CDR3: CAISRQRRRSGNTIYF
DNA: TGTGCCATCAGCAGGCAGAGACGTCGCTCTGGAAACACCATATATTTT

J: TRBJ2-1
D: TRBD2
size: NA
V: TRBV28
CDR3: CASSTPSSGKYYNEQFF
DNA: TGTGCCAGCAGTACCCCATCTAGCGGTAAATATTACAATGAGCAGTTCTTC

J: TRBJ1-2
D: TRBD1
size: NA
V: TRBV5-6
CDR3: CASSSRTGPHGYTF
DNA: TGTGCCAGCAGCTCGAGGACAGGGCCCCATGGCTACACCTTC

J: TRBJ2-4
D: NA
size: NA
V: TRBV11-2
CDR3: CASSLFGTLAKNIQYF
DNA: TGTGCCAGCAGCTTATTTGGGACTTTAGCCAAAAACATTCAGTACTTC

J: TRBJ2-7
D: NA
size: NA
V: TRBV28
CDR3: CASSLEHESSYEQYF
DNA: TGTGCCAGCAGTTTAGAGCATGAGTCTTCCTACGAGCAGTACTTC

J: TRBJ1-2
D: NA
size: NA
V: TRBV2
CDR3: CASSEGILDGYTF
DNA: TGTGCCAGCAGTGAGGGTATTCTTGATGGCTACACCTTC

J: TRBJ2-7
D: NA
size: NA
V: TRBV27
CDR3: CASRSVGSHSSYEQYF
DNA: TGTGCCAGCAGAAGCGTAGGGAGCCACAGCTCCTACGAGCAGTACTTC

J: TRBJ2-7
D: NA
size: once
V: TRBV18
CDR3: CASSGGAFSYEQYF
DNA: TGTGCCAGCTCAGGGGGCGCCTTTAGTTACGAGCAGTACTTC

J: TRBJ2-2
D: TRBD1
size: NA
V: TRBV19
CDR3: CASKNHRDRAIGELFF
DNA: TGTGCCAGTAAAAACCACCGGGACAGGGCGATCGGGGAGCTGTTTTTT

J: TRBJ1-2
D: NA
size: NA
V: TRBV11-2
CDR3: CASSSLTDRLSYGYTF
DNA: TGTGCCAGCAGCTCCCTGACCGACAGGCTTTCCTATGGCTACACCTTC

J: TRBJ1-1
D: NA
size: NA
V: TRBV5-1
CDR3: CASSLAAGNTEAFF
DNA: TGCGCCAGCAGCTTGGCGGCGGGGAACACTGAAGCTTTCTTT

J: TRBJ2-7
D: NA
size: once
V: TRBV6-5
CDR3: CASSYSRTVEQYF
DNA: TGTGCCAGCAGTTACTCCCGGACAGTGGAGCAGTACTTC

J: TRBJ2-5
D: TRBD2
size: NA
V: TRBV11-2
CDR3: CASSPGTSEYQETQYF
DNA: TGTGCCAGCAGCCCCGGGACTAGCGAATATCAAGAGACCCAGTACTTC

J: TRBJ2-7
D: NA
size: NA
V: TRBV4-2
CDR3: CASSQDIYEQYF
DNA: TGTGCCAGCAGCCAAGATATCTACGAGCAGTACTTC

J: TRBJ2-7
D: NA
size: few
V: TRBV19
CDR3: CASTGTGSYEQYF
DNA: TGTGCCAGTACAGGGACCGGCTCCTACGAGCAGTACTTC

J: TRBJ2-7
D: NA
size: NA
V: TRBV6-6
CDR3: CASRPAGAWHEQYF
DNA: TGTGCCAGCAGACCCGCGGGCGCTTGGCACGAGCAGTACTTC

J: TRBJ2-3
D: TRBD1
size: NA
V: TRBV28
CDR3: CASNLSGTGVNTQYF
DNA: TGTGCCAGCAACCTTTCGGGGACAGGGGTAAATACGCAGTATTTT

J: TRBJ1-2
D: TRBD1
size: NA
V: TRBV5-1
CDR3: CASSWRDSSDGYTF
DNA: TGCGCCAGCAGCTGGCGGGACAGTTCAGATGGCTACACCTTC

J: TRBJ2-2
D: NA
size: NA
V: TRBV6-5
CDR3: CASSLQGTGELFF
DNA: TGTGCCAGCAGTTTACAGGGTACCGGGGAGCTGTTTTTT

J: TRBJ1-1
D: NA
size: NA
V: TRBV25-1
CDR3: CASSDRGRNTEAFF
DNA: TGTGCCAGCAGTGACCGGGGGAGGAACACTGAAGCTTTCTTT

J: TRBJ1-2
D: TRBD1
size: NA
V: TRBV7-3
CDR3: CASNKPGQGRGYTF
DNA: TGTGCCAGCAACAAACCGGGACAGGGTCGTGGCTACACCTTC

J: TRBJ2-7
D: NA
size: NA
V: TRBV28
CDR3: CASSLSGTTYEQYF
DNA: TGTGCCAGCAGTTTATCCGGGACAACGTACGAGCAGTACTTC

J: TRBJ2-3
D: NA
size: NA
V: TRBV6-1
CDR3: CASAQGTDTQYF
DNA: TGTGCCAGCGCACAGGGAACAGATACGCAGTATTTT

J: TRBJ2-5
D: NA
size: NA
V: TRBV28
CDR3: CASSLSGLRETQYF
DNA: TGTGCCAGCAGTCTTAGCGGATTGAGGGAGACCCAGTACTTC

J: TRBJ2-7
D: TRBD1
size: once
V: TRBV4-2
CDR3: CASSQGVAGGHEQYF
DNA: TGTGCCAGCAGCCAAGGGGTGGCAGGGGGCCACGAGCAGTACTTC

J: TRBJ1-1
D: NA
size: NA
V: TRBV2
CDR3: CASGQETGTEAFF
DNA: TGTGCCAGCGGGCAGGAGACCGGCACTGAAGCTTTCTTT

J: TRBJ2-3
D: NA
size: NA
V: TRBV27
CDR3: CASSLSTGRTDTQYF
DNA: TGTGCCAGCAGTTTATCAACAGGGCGCACAGATACGCAGTATTTT

J: TRBJ1-4
D: NA
size: NA
V: TRBV4-1
CDR3: CASSQDYRDGVEKLFF
DNA: TGCGCCAGCAGCCAAGATTACCGGGACGGAGTTGAAAAACTGTTTTTT

J: TRBJ2-3
D: TRBD2
size: once
V: TRBV2
CDR3: CASRPLAGVDTQYF
DNA: TGTGCCAGCAGACCTCTAGCGGGAGTCGATACGCAGTATTTT

J: TRBJ1-1
D: NA
size: NA
V: TRBV5-6
CDR3: CASSLARGQMNTEAFF
DNA: TGTGCCAGCAGCTTGGCACGTGGGCAAATGAACACTGAAGCTTTCTTT

J: TRBJ1-4
D: TRBD1
size: NA
V: TRBV6-1
CDR3: CASKRGRATNEKLFF
DNA: TGTGCCAGCAAAAGGGGGCGGGCAACTAATGAAAAACTGTTTTTT

J: TRBJ1-2
D: NA
size: NA
V: TRBV27
CDR3: CASSIGTSASYTF
DNA: TGTGCCAGCAGTATCGGGACCTCGGCAAGCTACACCTTC

J: TRBJ2-4
D: TRBD1
size: NA
V: TRBV30
CDR3: CAWSRYQQGAKNIQYF
DNA: TGTGCCTGGAGCCGATACCAACAGGGGGCCAAAAACATTCAGTACTTC

J: TRBJ1-2
D: TRBD1
size: NA
V: TRBV25-1
CDR3: CASRPGQTYGYTF
DNA: TGTGCCAGCAGGCCGGGACAGACCTATGGCTACACCTTC

J: TRBJ2-7
D: TRBD2
size: NA
V: TRBV6-6
CDR3: CASSPSGGISYEQYF
DNA: TGTGCCAGCAGTCCTAGCGGGGGTATCTCCTACGAGCAGTACTTC

J: TRBJ2-3
D: TRBD2
size: NA
V: TRBV9
CDR3: CASSVVLAGATDTQYF
DNA: TGTGCCAGCAGCGTAGTACTAGCGGGAGCCACAGATACGCAGTATTTT

J: TRBJ1-1
D: NA
size: NA
V: TRBV6-5
CDR3: CASSPNQGGTEAFF
DNA: TGTGCCAGCAGTCCCAACCAGGGCGGCACTGAAGCTTTCTTT